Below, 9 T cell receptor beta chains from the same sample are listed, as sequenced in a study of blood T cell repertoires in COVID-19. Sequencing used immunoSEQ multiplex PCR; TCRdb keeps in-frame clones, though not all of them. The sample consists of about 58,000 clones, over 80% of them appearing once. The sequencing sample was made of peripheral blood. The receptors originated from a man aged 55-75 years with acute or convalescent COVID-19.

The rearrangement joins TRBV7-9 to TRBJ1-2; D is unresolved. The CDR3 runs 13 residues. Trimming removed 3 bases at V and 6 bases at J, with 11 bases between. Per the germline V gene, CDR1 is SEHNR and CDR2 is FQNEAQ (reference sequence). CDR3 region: CASSFRGSHGYTF. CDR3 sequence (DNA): TGTGCCAGCAGCTTCCGGGGTAGCCATGGCTACACCTTC.

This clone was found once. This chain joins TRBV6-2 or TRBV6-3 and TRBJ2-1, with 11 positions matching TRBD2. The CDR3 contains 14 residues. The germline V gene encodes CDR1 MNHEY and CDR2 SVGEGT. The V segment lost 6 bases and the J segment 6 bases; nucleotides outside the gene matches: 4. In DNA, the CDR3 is TGTGCCAGCAGCTCCGGGACTAGCGGCAATGAGCAGTTCTTC. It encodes CASSSGTSGNEQFF.

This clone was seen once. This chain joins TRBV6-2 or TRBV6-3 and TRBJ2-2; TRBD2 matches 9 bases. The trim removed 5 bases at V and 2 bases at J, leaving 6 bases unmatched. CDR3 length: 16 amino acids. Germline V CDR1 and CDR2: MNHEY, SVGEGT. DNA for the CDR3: TGTGCCAGCAGTGCAACTAGCGGGCTAAACACCGGGGAGCTGTTTTTT. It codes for CASSATSGLNTGELFF.

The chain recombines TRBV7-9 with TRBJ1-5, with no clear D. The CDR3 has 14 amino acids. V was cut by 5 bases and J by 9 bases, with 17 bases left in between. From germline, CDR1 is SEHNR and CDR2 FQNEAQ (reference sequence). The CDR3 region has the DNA TGTGCCAGCAGCCCCGAAGGAGAAAGACGGCCCCAGCATTTT. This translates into CASSPEGERRPQHF.

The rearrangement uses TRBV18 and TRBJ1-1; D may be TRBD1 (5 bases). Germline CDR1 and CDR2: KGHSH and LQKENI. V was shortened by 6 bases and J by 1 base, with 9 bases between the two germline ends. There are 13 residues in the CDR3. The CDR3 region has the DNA TGTGCCAGCTCCAAGGACAAGAACACTGAAGCTTTCTTT. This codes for CASSKDKNTEAFF.

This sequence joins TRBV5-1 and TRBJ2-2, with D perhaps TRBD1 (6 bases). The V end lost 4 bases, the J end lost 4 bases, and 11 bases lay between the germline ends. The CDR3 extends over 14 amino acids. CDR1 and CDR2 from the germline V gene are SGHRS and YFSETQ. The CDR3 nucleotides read TGCGCCAGCAGCCACAGGGAATCCACCGGGGAGCTGTTTTTT. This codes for CASSHRESTGELFF. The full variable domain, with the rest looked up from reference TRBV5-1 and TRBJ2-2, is KAGVTQTPRYLIKTRGQQVTLSCSPISGHRSVSWYQQTPGQGLQFLFEYFSETQRNKGNFPGRFSGRQFSNSRSEMNVSTLELGDSALYLCASSHRESTGELFFGEGSRLTVL.

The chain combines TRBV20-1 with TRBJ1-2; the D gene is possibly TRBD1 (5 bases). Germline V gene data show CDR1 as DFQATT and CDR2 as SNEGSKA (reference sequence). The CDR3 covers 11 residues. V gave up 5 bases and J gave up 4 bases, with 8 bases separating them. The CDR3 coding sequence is TGCAGTGCTGTGGGACTCTATGGCTACACCTTC. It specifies CSAVGLYGYTF.

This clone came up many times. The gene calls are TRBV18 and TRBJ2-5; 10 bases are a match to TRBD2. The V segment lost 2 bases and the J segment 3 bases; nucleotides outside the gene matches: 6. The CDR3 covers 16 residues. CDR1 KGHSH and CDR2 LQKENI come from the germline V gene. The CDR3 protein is CASSPVWLAGEETQYF. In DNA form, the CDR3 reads TGTGCCAGCTCACCAGTTTGGCTAGCGGGAGAAGAGACCCAGTACTTC.

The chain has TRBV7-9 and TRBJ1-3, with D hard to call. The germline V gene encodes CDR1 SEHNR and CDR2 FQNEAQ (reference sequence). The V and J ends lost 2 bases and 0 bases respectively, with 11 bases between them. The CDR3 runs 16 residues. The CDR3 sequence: CASSLWAGTSGNTIYF. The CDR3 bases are TGTGCCAGCAGCTTATGGGCGGGAACCTCTGGAAACACCATATATTTT.